The rows below give T cell receptor beta chains drawn from one sample of a study of OX40 agonist ivuxolimab in advanced cancers. Here immunoSEQ multiplex PCR was the method, and the copy in TCRdb shows in-frame clones only, minus some. The table lists about 68,000 clones, approximately 90% of them singletons. The sequenced sample was CD4+ or CD8+ T cells sorted from blood, obtained in a trial of the OX40 agonist ivuxolimab. Receptors were obtained from an adult with an advanced solid tumor such as melanoma, head and neck, liver or kidney cancer. The CDR3 runs from the conserved cysteine through the conserved F or W. D genes are given only for firm matches.

V gene	CDR3 length	D gene	J gene	CDR3 protein	CDR3 DNA
TRBV18	16	NA	TRBJ2-1	CASSPNPAGSYNEQFF	TGTGCCAGCTCACCAAATCCGGCCGGCTCCTACAATGAGCAGTTCTTC
TRBV5-1	14	NA	TRBJ1-1	CASSLAGTGTEAFF	TGCGCCAGCAGCTTGGCAGGGACGGGCACTGAAGCTTTCTTT
TRBV7-9	16	TRBD2	TRBJ2-3	CASSGGTSGSTDTQYF	TGTGCCAGCAGCGGGGGGACTAGCGGGAGCACAGATACGCAGTATTTT
TRBV5-6	16	NA	TRBJ2-1	CASSLDRGSSYNEQFF	TGTGCCAGCAGCTTGGATCGGGGGAGCTCCTACAATGAGCAGTTCTTC
TRBV11-1	14	TRBD1	TRBJ2-5	CASSQRTGQETQYF	TGTGCCAGCAGCCAAAGGACAGGCCAAGAGACCCAGTACTTC
TRBV15	16	NA	TRBJ1-2	CATSRDYVESGYGYTF	TGTGCCACCAGCAGAGATTATGTGGAATCCGGCTATGGCTACACCTTC
TRBV27	15	NA	TRBJ2-5	CASSLAGGTQETQYF	TGTGCCAGCAGTTTAGCTGGCGGGACCCAAGAGACCCAGTACTTC
TRBV19	15	NA	TRBJ1-3	CASKGADLSGNTIYF	TGTGCCAGTAAAGGGGCGGACCTCTCTGGAAACACCATATATTTT
TRBV7-7	16	NA	TRBJ2-6	CASSRGWGLGANVLTF	TGTGCTAGCAGCCGAGGTTGGGGTCTTGGGGCCAACGTCCTGACTTTC
TRBV6-5	16	NA	TRBJ2-2	CASSYSSRGNTGELFF	TGTGCCAGCAGTTACTCCTCCAGGGGGAACACCGGGGAGCTGTTTTTT